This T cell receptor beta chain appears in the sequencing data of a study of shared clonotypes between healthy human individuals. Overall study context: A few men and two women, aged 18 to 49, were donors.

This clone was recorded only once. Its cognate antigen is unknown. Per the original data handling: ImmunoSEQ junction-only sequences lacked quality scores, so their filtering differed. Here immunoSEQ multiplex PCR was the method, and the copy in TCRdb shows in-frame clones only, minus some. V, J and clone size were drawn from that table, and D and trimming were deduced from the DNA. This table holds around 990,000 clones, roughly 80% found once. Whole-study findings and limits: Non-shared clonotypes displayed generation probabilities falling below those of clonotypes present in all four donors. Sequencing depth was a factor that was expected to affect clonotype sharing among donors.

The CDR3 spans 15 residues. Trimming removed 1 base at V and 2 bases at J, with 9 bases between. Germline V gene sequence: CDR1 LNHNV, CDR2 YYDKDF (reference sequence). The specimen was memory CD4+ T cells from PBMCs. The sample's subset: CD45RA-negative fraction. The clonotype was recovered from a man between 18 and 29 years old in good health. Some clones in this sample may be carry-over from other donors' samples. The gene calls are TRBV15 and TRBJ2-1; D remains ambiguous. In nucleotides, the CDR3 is TGTGCCACCAGCAGAGCTCGTACCACCTACAATGAGCAGTTCTTC. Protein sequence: CATSRARTTYNEQFF. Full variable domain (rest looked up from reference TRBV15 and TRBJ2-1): DAMVIQNPRYQVTQFGKPVTLSCSQTLNHNVMYWYQQKSSQAPKLLFHYYDKDFNNEADTPDNFQSRRPNTSFCFLDIRSPGLGDTAMYLCATSRARTTYNEQFFGPGTRLTVL.